The clone carrying this T cell receptor (beta chain) has a single count. These data belong to a study of T cell changes during pregnancy in multiple sclerosis. The data were produced by immunoSEQ multiplex PCR, yet TCRdb's version contains in-frame clones alone and is incomplete. The repertoire holds approximately 50,000 clones, with around 92% as singletons. Trimming stripped 1 base from V and 4 bases from J, with 9 bases between. Germline CDR1 reads SGHDT; CDR2 reads YYEEEE. The CDR3 has 13 residues. This clonotype originated in a female donor with multiple sclerosis, enrolled in a pregnancy study. Sequenced material: CD4+ T cells from peripheral blood mononuclear cells, taken in the third trimester of pregnancy. The rearrangement uses TRBV5-6 and TRBJ2-7, with D possibly being TRBD1 (6 bases). The CDR3 DNA follows: TGTGCCAGCAGCTTGACAGGGATATACGAGCAGTACTTC. Translated, it gives CASSLTGIYEQYF.